These T cell receptor beta chains were read from a single sample in a study of cytomegalovirus exposure and HLA in healthy donors. Only in-frame clones appear in the TCRdb table, and some are missing; sequencing was by immunoSEQ multiplex PCR. The data contain more than 90,000 clones, roughly 80% of them singletons. The sample taken for sequencing was PBMCs. Receptors originate from a man aged 40-49 years in good health and CMV-seropositive. CDR3s include the opening cysteine and the closing phenylalanine or tryptophan. D genes are given only for firm matches. Size tells how often a clone was seen (once, few, many) or the class of an expanded clone, and some rows leave it out.

abundance	j_gene	v_gene	d_gene	CDR3aa	CDR3nt
few	TRBJ2-5	TRBV9	TRBD2	CASSGATSGSGETQYF	TGTGCCAGCAGCGGGGCCACTAGCGGGAGTGGAGAGACCCAGTACTTC
.	TRBJ1-5	TRBV9	.	CASSFWANQPQHF	TGTGCCAGCAGCTTTTGGGCTAATCAGCCCCAGCATTTT
.	TRBJ1-5	TRBV21-1	.	CASSKALNQPQHF	TGTGCCAGCAGCAAAGCTTTAAATCAGCCCCAGCATTTT
.	TRBJ2-2	TRBV5-1	TRBD2	CASSLRLAENTGELFF	TGCGCCAGCAGCTTGAGGCTAGCGGAAAACACCGGGGAGCTGTTTTTT
once	TRBJ2-5	TRBV19	.	CASSQAETQYF	TGTGCCAGTAGTCAGGCAGAGACCCAGTACTTC
once	TRBJ2-7	TRBV5-6	TRBD2	CASSLWGLALYEQYF	TGTGCCAGCAGCTTGTGGGGACTAGCGTTGTACGAGCAGTACTTC
once	TRBJ2-1	TRBV2	TRBD2	CASREREALDEQFF	TGTGCCAGCCGTGAGCGGGAGGCCCTGGATGAGCAGTTCTTC
.	TRBJ2-7	TRBV30	.	CAWSGSADEQYF	TGTGCCTGGAGTGGGTCAGCGGACGAGCAGTACTTC
.	TRBJ2-2	TRBV19	.	CASSIGTPGTGELFF	TGTGCCAGTAGTATAGGAACTCCCGGCACCGGGGAGCTGTTTTTT
.	TRBJ2-2	TRBV6-5	.	CASSYSRNTGELFF	TGTGCCAGCAGTTACTCGAGGAACACCGGGGAGCTGTTTTTT
.	TRBJ2-2	TRBV5-6	TRBD2	CASGAGGVGNTGELFF	TGTGCCAGCGGGGCGGGAGGGGTCGGAAACACCGGGGAGCTGTTTTTT
.	TRBJ2-1	TRBV7-2	TRBD1	CASSRGQGWYNEQFF	TGTGCCAGCAGCCGGGGACAGGGATGGTACAATGAGCAGTTCTTC
.	TRBJ1-5	TRBV7-2	.	CASSVTADGYSNQPQHF	TGTGCCAGCAGCGTGACAGCTGATGGGTATAGCAATCAGCCCCAGCATTTT
.	TRBJ1-1	TRBV7-2	.	CASSLGAVAEAFF	TGTGCCAGCAGCTTAGGAGCGGTCGCTGAAGCTTTCTTT
.	TRBJ2-3	TRBV4-2	TRBD2	CASSQAAAGSSTDTQYF	TGTGCCAGCAGCCAAGCAGCAGCGGGGTCGAGCACAGATACGCAGTATTTT
.	TRBJ1-2	TRBV27	.	CASSPNPPTVCGYTF	TGTGCCAGCAGTCCCAACCCCCCGACTGTATGTGGCTACACCTTC
.	TRBJ2-7	TRBV18	TRBD2	CASSPGLAGYEQYF	TGTGCCAGCTCACCCGGACTAGCCGGTTACGAGCAGTACTTC
few	TRBJ2-2	TRBV19	.	CASSPFAGELFF	TGTGCCAGTAGTCCATTTGCCGGGGAGCTGTTTTTT
.	TRBJ2-1	TRBV5-1	TRBD2	CASSLGLAGEYNEQFF	TGCGCCAGCAGCCTGGGACTAGCGGGGGAGTACAATGAGCAGTTCTTC
.	TRBJ2-6	TRBV18	TRBD1	CASSPPDRASGANVLTF	TGTGCCAGCTCACCACCGGACAGGGCCTCTGGGGCCAACGTCCTGACTTTC
.	TRBJ2-1	TRBV6-6	TRBD1	CASTTGTGEGEQFF	TGTGCCAGCACCACCGGGACAGGGGAAGGTGAGCAGTTCTTC
.	TRBJ2-5	TRBV9	.	CASSVVDSPETQYF	TGTGCCAGCAGCGTAGTGGACAGTCCCGAGACCCAGTACTTC
.	TRBJ1-1	TRBV2	.	CASSWGVGTEAFF	TGTGCCAGCAGCTGGGGGGTAGGTACTGAAGCTTTCTTT
.	TRBJ1-1	TRBV2	.	CASNNGGGSTEAFF	TGTGCCAGCAACAACGGAGGAGGGAGCACTGAAGCTTTCTTT
.	TRBJ1-2	TRBV19	TRBD1	CATSPGTGSYGYTF	TGTGCCACCTCTCCCGGGACAGGTAGCTATGGCTACACCTTC
few	TRBJ2-1	TRBV27	TRBD2	CASSFGREGLNYEQFF	TGTGCCAGCAGTTTTGGGCGGGAGGGCCTTAATTACGAGCAGTTCTTC
.	TRBJ2-5	TRBV7-2	TRBD2	CASSYGLAGAAGETQYF	TGTGCCAGCAGCTACGGACTAGCGGGAGCGGCCGGGGAGACCCAGTACTTC
.	TRBJ1-2	TRBV11-2	.	CASSLNAGTRGYTF	TGTGCCAGCAGCCTGAATGCAGGCACAAGGGGCTACACCTTC
once	TRBJ2-2	TRBV11-3	.	CASSQGQNTGELFF	TGTGCCAGCAGCCAAGGACAAAACACCGGGGAGCTGTTTTTT
few	TRBJ2-6	TRBV5-6	TRBD1	CASRYRGTGANVLTF	TGTGCCAGCAGGTACAGGGGAACTGGGGCCAACGTCCTGACTTTC
.	TRBJ2-7	TRBV10-2	.	CASAPGTYEQYF	TGCGCCAGCGCACCGGGAACCTACGAGCAGTACTTC
.	TRBJ1-3	TRBV11-3	.	CASSPGQSSGNTIYF	TGTGCCAGCAGCCCTGGACAGAGCTCTGGAAACACCATATATTTT
once	TRBJ1-4	TRBV6-1	.	CASSEALNPGQINEKLFF	TGTGCCAGCAGTGAAGCGCTGAACCCGGGACAAATAAATGAAAAACTGTTTTTT
few	TRBJ2-2	TRBV7-2	.	CASSLGYRANTGELFF	TGTGCCAGCAGCTTAGGGTACAGGGCTAACACCGGGGAGCTGTTTTTT
.	TRBJ2-5	TRBV7-9	TRBD1	CASSDRDRDETQYF	TGTGCCAGCAGCGACCGGGACAGGGATGAGACCCAGTACTTC
.	TRBJ2-7	TRBV7-2	TRBD2	CASSPPTSGGKIYEQYF	TGTGCCAGCAGCCCGCCGACTAGCGGGGGAAAGATCTACGAGCAGTACTTC
.	TRBJ2-3	TRBV7-8	TRBD1	CASFPDRVDPDTQYF	TGTGCCAGCTTCCCGGACAGGGTTGACCCAGATACGCAGTATTTT
.	TRBJ2-5	TRBV5-1	.	CASSLAVQETQYF	TGCGCCAGCAGTTTAGCGGTCCAAGAGACCCAGTACTTC
few	TRBJ1-3	TRBV11-2	.	CASSLARRGGNTIYF	TGTGCCAGCAGCTTAGCCCGGCGGGGCGGAAACACCATATATTTT
.	TRBJ2-5	TRBV5-4	TRBD2	CASSPGLASETQYF	TGTGCCAGCAGCCCGGGACTAGCTTCAGAGACCCAGTACTTC
.	TRBJ2-1	TRBV2	.	CASSEFWPGQGRGEQFF	TGTGCCAGCAGTGAATTTTGGCCTGGGCAGGGCCGCGGTGAGCAGTTCTTC
.	TRBJ2-7	TRBV5-6	TRBD1	CAGSGTGKYEQYF	TGTGCCGGCAGCGGGACAGGGAAATACGAGCAGTACTTC
.	TRBJ1-2	TRBV28	TRBD1	CASSAGTGPYGYTF	TGTGCCAGCAGTGCAGGGACAGGCCCCTATGGCTACACCTTC
few	TRBJ2-2	TRBV5-4	.	CASSFDMVNTGELFF	TGTGCCAGCAGCTTCGACATGGTGAACACCGGGGAGCTGTTTTTT
few	TRBJ2-7	TRBV6-6	.	CASSLRGQLYEQYF	TGTGCCAGCAGTTTACGGGGACAACTCTACGAGCAGTACTTC
.	TRBJ1-1	TRBV2	.	CASSAEGNTEAFF	TGTGCCAGCAGTGCGGAGGGGAACACTGAAGCTTTCTTT
.	TRBJ2-1	TRBV10-3	TRBD2	CAILPAGGRYNEQFF	TGTGCCATCCTTCCAGCGGGGGGGCGTTACAATGAGCAGTTCTTC
.	TRBJ2-2	TRBV9	TRBD1	CASSADRGGTGELFF	TGTGCCAGCAGCGCGGACAGGGGAGGTACCGGGGAGCTGTTTTTT
few	TRBJ1-6	TRBV7-9	TRBD1	CASSLSGGNSPLHF	TGTGCCAGCAGCTTATCAGGGGGAAATTCACCCCTCCACTTT
.	TRBJ2-7	TRBV7-2	TRBD2	CASSLTSGMRYEQYF	TGTGCCAGCAGCTTAACTAGCGGGATGAGGTACGAGCAGTACTTC
.	TRBJ2-7	TRBV11-2	.	CADSGRQGRDEQYF	TGTGCCGACTCAGGAAGACAGGGGAGGGACGAGCAGTACTTC
.	TRBJ2-2	TRBV4-1	.	CASSQGQLAVQGELFF	TGCGCCAGCAGCCAAGGACAATTAGCGGTACAGGGGGAGCTGTTTTTT